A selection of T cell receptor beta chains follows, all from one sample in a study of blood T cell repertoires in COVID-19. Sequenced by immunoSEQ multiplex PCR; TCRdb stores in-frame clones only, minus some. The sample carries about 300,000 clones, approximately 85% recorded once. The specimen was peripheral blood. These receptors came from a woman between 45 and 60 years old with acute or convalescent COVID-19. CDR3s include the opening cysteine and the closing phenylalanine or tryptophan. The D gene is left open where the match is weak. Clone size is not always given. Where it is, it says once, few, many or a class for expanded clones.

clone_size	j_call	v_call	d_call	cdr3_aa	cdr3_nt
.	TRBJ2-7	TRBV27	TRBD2	CASSRGVAGAAEQYF	TGTGCCAGCAGCCGGGGGGTAGCGGGGGCCGCCGAGCAGTACTTC
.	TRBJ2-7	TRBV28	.	CASSFGGSYEQYF	TGTGCCAGCAGTTTCGGCGGTTCCTACGAGCAGTACTTC
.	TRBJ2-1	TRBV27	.	CASSPPSYNEQFF	TGTGCCAGCAGTCCCCCTTCCTACAATGAGCAGTTCTTC
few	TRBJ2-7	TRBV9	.	CASSPAGGTYEQYF	TGTGCCAGCAGCCCGGCTGGGGGGACCTACGAGCAGTACTTC
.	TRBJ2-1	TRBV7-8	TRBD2	CASSFIAGGGNEQFF	TGTGCCAGCAGCTTCATAGCGGGAGGCGGCAATGAGCAGTTCTTC
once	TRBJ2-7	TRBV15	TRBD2	CATSRTLAGVSYEQYF	TGTGCCACCAGCAGAACTCTAGCGGGGGTTTCCTACGAGCAGTACTTC
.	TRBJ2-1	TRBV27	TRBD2	CASSYRLAGVFSYNEQFF	TGTGCCAGCAGTTACCGACTAGCGGGAGTTTTCTCCTACAATGAGCAGTTCTTC
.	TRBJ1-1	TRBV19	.	CASRAGVNTEAFF	TGTGCCAGTAGGGCGGGGGTGAACACTGAAGCTTTCTTT
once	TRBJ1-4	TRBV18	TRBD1	CASSPPGQGNEKLFF	TGTGCCAGCTCACCACCGGGACAGGGTAATGAAAAACTGTTTTTT
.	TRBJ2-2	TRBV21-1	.	CASSKVRTGADTGELFF	TGTGCCAGCAGCAAAGTGAGGACAGGGGCGGACACCGGGGAGCTGTTTTTT
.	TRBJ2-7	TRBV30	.	CAWSGGHTNPYEQYF	TGTGCCTGGAGTGGTGGGCATACGAATCCCTACGAGCAGTACTTC
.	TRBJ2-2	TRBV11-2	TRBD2	CASSFLAGGQSGELFF	TGTGCCAGCAGCTTTTTAGCGGGAGGGCAGTCGGGGGAGCTGTTTTTT
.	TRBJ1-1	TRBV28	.	CASSLSGRGSIGAFF	TGTGCCAGCAGTTTGTCGGGGAGGGGTAGTATCGGAGCTTTCTTT
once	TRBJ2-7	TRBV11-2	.	CASSLEGSSTYEQYF	TGTGCCAGCAGCTTAGAGGGTAGCTCGACCTACGAGCAGTACTTC
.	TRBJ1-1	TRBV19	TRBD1	CASSRKQGARSEAFF	TGTGCCAGTAGCCGAAAACAGGGGGCTAGGTCTGAAGCTTTCTTT
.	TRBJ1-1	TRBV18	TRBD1	CASAQGQGTEAFF	TGTGCCAGCGCACAGGGGCAGGGGACTGAAGCTTTCTTT
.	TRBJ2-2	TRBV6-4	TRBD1	CASSEQGTDTGELFF	TGTGCCAGCAGTGAACAGGGGACAGACACCGGGGAGCTGTTTTTT
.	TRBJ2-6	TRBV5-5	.	CASSPRTVYSGANVLTF	TGTGCCAGCAGCCCCCGGACAGTCTACTCTGGGGCCAACGTCCTGACTTTC
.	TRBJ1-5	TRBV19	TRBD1	CATHLGQTNSNQPQHF	TGTGCCACCCACCTGGGACAGACAAATAGCAATCAGCCCCAGCATTTT
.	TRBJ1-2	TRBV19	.	CASRRSLGSNYGYTF	TGTGCCAGTCGAAGAAGTTTGGGCAGCAACTATGGCTACACCTTC
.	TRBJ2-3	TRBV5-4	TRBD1	CASSLQGQGSDTQYF	TGTGCCAGCAGCTTGCAGGGACAGGGTTCAGATACGCAGTATTTT
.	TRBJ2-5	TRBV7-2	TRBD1	CASSYRGQETQYF	TGTGCCAGCAGCTACAGGGGCCAAGAGACCCAGTACTTC
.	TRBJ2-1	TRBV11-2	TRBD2	CASRPTSGNNEQFF	TGTGCCAGCAGACCGACTAGCGGCAACAATGAGCAGTTCTTC
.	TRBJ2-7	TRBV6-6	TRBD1	CASSYVDRGNYEQYF	TGTGCCAGCAGTTACGTGGACAGGGGGAACTACGAGCAGTACTTC
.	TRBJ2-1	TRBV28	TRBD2	CAATGGRQRRYNEQFF	TGTGCCGCGACGGGGGGACGACAGCGGAGATACAATGAGCAGTTCTTC
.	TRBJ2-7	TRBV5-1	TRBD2	CASSSLAGGPSPEQYF	TGCGCCAGCAGCTCCTTAGCGGGAGGGCCGTCCCCCGAGCAGTACTTC
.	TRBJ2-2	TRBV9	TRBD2	CASSGRASGSGTGELFF	TGTGCCAGCAGCGGAAGGGCTAGCGGGAGTGGGACCGGGGAGCTGTTTTTT
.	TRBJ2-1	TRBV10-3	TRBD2	CAISPRGGNTYNEQFF	TGTGCCATCAGTCCTCGGGGGGGCAACACCTACAATGAGCAGTTCTTC
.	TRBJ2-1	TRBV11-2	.	CASSLQGTREYNEQFF	TGTGCCAGCAGCTTACAGGGTACCAGAGAATACAATGAGCAGTTCTTC
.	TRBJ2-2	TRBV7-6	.	CASSFRRADTGELFF	TGTGCCAGCAGCTTTAGGAGGGCCGACACCGGGGAGCTGTTTTTT
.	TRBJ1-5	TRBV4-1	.	CASSLTSQGSQPQHF	TGCGCCAGCAGCCTGACATCCCAGGGTTCTCAGCCCCAGCATTTT
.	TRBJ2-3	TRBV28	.	CATGTLTDTQYF	TGTGCCACTGGGACTCTCACAGATACGCAGTATTTT
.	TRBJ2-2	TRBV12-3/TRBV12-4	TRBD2	CASRWTREELFF	TGTGCCAGCAGGTGGACTAGAGAGGAGCTGTTTTTT
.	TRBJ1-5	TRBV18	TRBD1	CASSQQGADQPQHF	TGTGCCAGCTCACAACAGGGGGCGGATCAGCCCCAGCATTTT
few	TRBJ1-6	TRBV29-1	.	CSVGAGRDSPLHF	TGCAGCGTTGGGGCAGGGAGGGATTCACCCCTCCACTTT
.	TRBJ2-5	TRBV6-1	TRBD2	CASSFGLAGGETQYF	TGTGCCAGCAGTTTCGGACTAGCGGGAGGAGAGACCCAGTACTTC
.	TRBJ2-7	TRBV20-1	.	CSASIATNYEQYF	TGCAGTGCTAGTATAGCAACCAACTACGAGCAGTACTTC
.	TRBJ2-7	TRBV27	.	CASSFGGFSSYEQYF	TGTGCCAGCAGTTTCGGGGGTTTTAGCTCCTACGAGCAGTACTTC
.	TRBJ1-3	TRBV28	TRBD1	CASRGRDTIYF	TGTGCCTCCAGGGGGCGGGACACCATATATTTT
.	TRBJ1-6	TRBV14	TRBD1	CASSRGLGNSPLHF	TGTGCCAGCAGTAGGGGGCTCGGTAATTCACCCCTCCACTTT
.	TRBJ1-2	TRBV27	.	CASSLGRGMSYGYTF	TGTGCCAGCAGTTTAGGGCGGGGTATGAGCTATGGCTACACCTTC
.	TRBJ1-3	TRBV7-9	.	CASSSYGGEASGNTIYF	TGTGCCAGCAGCTCATACGGGGGGGAGGCCTCTGGAAACACCATATATTTT
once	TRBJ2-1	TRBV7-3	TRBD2	CASSPGTSGRRNEQFF	TGTGCCAGCAGCCCAGGGACTAGCGGGAGACGGAATGAGCAGTTCTTC
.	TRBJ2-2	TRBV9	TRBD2	CASGGLAGDYYTGELFF	TGTGCCAGCGGCGGGCTAGCGGGAGATTATTACACCGGGGAGCTGTTTTTT
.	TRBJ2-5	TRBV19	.	CASSKKRVAQETQYF	TGTGCCAGTAGTAAAAAGCGGGTGGCGCAAGAGACCCAGTACTTC
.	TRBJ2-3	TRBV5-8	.	CASSRSGITDTQYF	TGTGCCAGCAGCAGGAGCGGAATAACAGATACGCAGTATTTT
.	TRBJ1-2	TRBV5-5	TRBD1	CASSHTGTGESYGYTF	TGTGCCAGCAGCCATACCGGGACAGGGGAATCCTATGGCTACACCTTC
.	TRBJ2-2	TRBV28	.	CASSLLRGELFF	TGTGCCAGCAGCCTCCTACGAGGGGAGCTGTTTTTT
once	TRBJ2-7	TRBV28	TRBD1	CASSPRDSKQYF	TGTGCCAGCAGTCCCCGGGACAGTAAGCAGTACTTC
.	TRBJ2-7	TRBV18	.	CASSPQPKTSMGMSEQYF	TGTGCCAGCTCACCCCAACCTAAGACTAGTATGGGCATGAGTGAGCAGTACTTC
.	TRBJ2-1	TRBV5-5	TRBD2	CASSSPPGGGNEQFF	TGTGCCAGCAGCTCCCCCCCGGGAGGGGGCAATGAGCAGTTCTTC
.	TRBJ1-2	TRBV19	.	CASKLRAENNYGYTF	TGTGCCAGTAAGCTGCGGGCAGAGAATAACTATGGCTACACCTTC
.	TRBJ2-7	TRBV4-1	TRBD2	CASSPVAGGQSSYEQYF	TGCGCCAGCAGCCCGGTAGCGGGAGGACAAAGCTCCTACGAGCAGTACTTC
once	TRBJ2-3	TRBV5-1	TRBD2	CASSLTGTSGTDTQYF	TGCGCCAGCAGCTTAACCGGGACTAGCGGCACAGATACGCAGTATTTT